The entry below describes one T cell receptor (beta chain). The antigen remains unidentified. This sample is drawn from a study of siplizumab effects on memory and regulatory T cells. The trim removed 7 bases at V and 5 bases at J, leaving 11 bases unmatched. Germline V lookup: CDR1 MDHEN, CDR2 SYDVKM. CDR3 length equals 15 residues. TCRdb's copy holds only in-frame clones and misses some; the assay was immunoSEQ multiplex PCR. The sample has 100,000 or so clones; about nine tenths are singletons. Study-wide findings and caveats: Siplizumab produced a significant reduction in alloreactive sequences that were traceable to unstimulated CD4+ memory cells. Proof of suppressive function in proliferating Tregs from siplizumab cultures was not established.

The source of this sequence is a human donor in good health. Some clones in this sample may be carry-over from other donors' samples. Sequencing input: CD4+ T cells sorted from blood. The V call is TRBV28, the J call TRBJ2-5, with 9 bases aligning to TRBD1. The DNA of the CDR3 is TGTGCCAGCAACGGACCGGGACAGGGAAGGGAGACCCAGTACTTC. The encoded protein is CASNGPGQGRETQYF.